Each of the 6 T cell receptor beta chains below was sequenced from the same sample in a study of T cell responses to AZD1222 COVID-19 vaccine. TCRdb's copy holds only in-frame clones and misses some; the assay was immunoSEQ multiplex PCR. The table lists 130,000 to 150,000 clones, around 90% of them singletons. The starting material was peripheral blood, obtained on day 0 of AZD1222 vaccination. These receptors came from an adult in good health.

The genes are TRBV2 and TRBJ2-7; D perhaps matches TRBD2 (5 bases). Germline CDR1 reads SNHLY; CDR2 reads FYNNEI. CDR3 length: 16 amino acids. The V end was cut by 11 bases, the J end by 0 bases, with 23 bases between. CDR3 amino acids: CARRGPGPASSYEQYF. For the CDR3, the DNA is TGTGCCCGCCGCGGGCCCGGGCCCGCGAGCTCCTACGAGCAGTACTTC.

This clone was detected only a few times. This chain uses TRBV29-1 with TRBJ1-1; no firm D call. This CDR3 is 12 amino acids long. The V and J ends lost 2 bases and 1 base respectively, with 5 bases between them. Germline V gene data show CDR1 as SQVTM and CDR2 as ANQGSEA. CDR3 amino acids: CSVEPGNTEAFF. The CDR3, as DNA: TGCAGCGTTGAACCAGGGAACACTGAAGCTTTCTTT. Full variable domain (rest looked up from reference TRBV29-1 and TRBJ1-1): SAVISQKPSRDICQRGTSLTIQCQVDSQVTMMFWYRQQPGQSLTLIATANQGSEATYESGFVIDKFPISRPNLTFSTLTVSNMSPEDSSIYLCSVEPGNTEAFFGQGTRLTVV.

The CDR3 loop is CASSFWGQGTEAFF. The CDR3, as DNA: TGTGCCAGCAGCTTTTGGGGGCAGGGCACTGAAGCTTTCTTT. The chain employs TRBV11-2 and TRBJ1-1, with D possibly matching TRBD1 (6 bases). Germline V gives CDR1 SGHAT, CDR2 FQNNGV. The CDR3 is made up of 14 amino acids. Trimming took off 3 bases at V and 4 bases at J, with 12 bases between the two ends.

The gene calls are TRBV19 and TRBJ1-2; no reliable D call. V was trimmed by 7 bases and J by 4 bases, leaving 22 bases between them. The CDR3 is 16 amino acids. Germline loops: CDR1 LNHDA, CDR2 SQIVND (reference sequence). The CDR3 here is CASMKNGKERAYGYTF. CDR3 coding DNA: TGTGCCAGTATGAAGAATGGGAAGGAGCGGGCCTATGGCTACACCTTC.

DNA of the CDR3: TGTGCCAGCAGTGCCGACAGGGGGTCCTACGAGCAGTACTTC. Translated, it gives CASSADRGSYEQYF. The J gene is TRBJ2-7, the V gene TRBV2; TRBD1 agrees at 9 bases. CDR1 SNHLY and CDR2 FYNNEI come from the germline V gene. V shed 4 bases and J 1 base; nucleotides not matched to a gene: 2. The CDR3 length is 14 residues.

This chain links TRBV12-3 or TRBV12-4 with TRBJ2-7, with D tentatively TRBD2 (5 bases). The CDR3 length is 13 residues. V was pared by 2 bases and J by 7 bases, with 12 bases between. CDR3: CASSLLGGGEQYF. Written as DNA, the CDR3 is TGTGCCAGCAGTTTACTGGGCGGAGGAGAGCAGTACTTC.